A selection of T cell receptor beta chains follows, all from one sample in a study of T-cell memory formation after mild COVID-19. TCRdb reprocessed the 5' RACE reads via MiXCR and lists one record per CDR3 protein. The table records around 340,000 distinct CDR3 sequences, 15% to 20% of them present only once. The sequenced sample consisted of PBMCs or a T cell subset sorted from them (not recorded which). These receptors were collected from a man aged 18 to 29 who had mild COVID-19 (a few samples of this study predate the infection). Cell type and time point are not known. The CDR3 runs from the conserved cysteine through the conserved F or W. A D gene is named only where the DNA matches it firmly. Expanded clones are given a class, and other clones once, few, many or no size at all.

v_gene	abundance	d_gene	j_gene	CDR3nt	CDR3aa
TRBV12-3/TRBV12-4	many	-	TRBJ2-7	TGTGCCAGCAGTTTTCGGCCTAGCCTCAGTTACGAGCAGTACTTC	CASSFRPSLSYEQYF
TRBV11-2	-	TRBD2	TRBJ2-3	TGTGCCAGCAGCTTAGGACTAGCGGGGGTACCTAATACGCAGTATTTT	CASSLGLAGVPNTQYF
TRBV4-3	-	-	TRBJ1-2	TGCGCCAGCAGCCAAGAAACTAACATCAATAACTATGGCTACACCTTC	CASSQETNINNYGYTF
TRBV7-9	-	-	TRBJ1-1	TGTGCCAGCAGCAGGGGACCTTTGAACACTGAAGCTTTCTTT	CASSRGPLNTEAFF
TRBV4-2	few	-	TRBJ1-4	TGTGCCAGCAGCCAAGCTGACGGTAATGAAAAACTGTTTTTT	CASSQADGNEKLFF
TRBV5-1	many	-	TRBJ2-7	TGCGCCAGCAGCGCCTCACCCCCGGACAACCCCTACGAGCAGTACTTC	CASSASPPDNPYEQYF
TRBV19	few	-	TRBJ2-2	TGTGCTAGTATGGCCCAGCAGAGAAACACCGGGGAGCTGTTTTTT	CASMAQQRNTGELFF
TRBV5-4	few	-	TRBJ1-1	TGTGCCAGCACCAAAGGGGGATCCATGAACACTGAAGCTTTCTTT	CASTKGGSMNTEAFF
TRBV7-8	-	-	TRBJ1-6	TGTGCCAGCAGCTTTTGGGGCAGGACAAGAAATTCACCCCTCCACTTT	CASSFWGRTRNSPLHF
TRBV18	-	-	TRBJ1-1	TGTGCCAGCTCCTTCGAGGGGATCTACACTGAAGCTTTCTTT	CASSFEGIYTEAFF
TRBV5-6	few	TRBD1	TRBJ2-7	TGTGCCAGCAGTTCCTGGACAGGGCTACGGGGTTACGAGCAGTACTTC	CASSSWTGLRGYEQYF
TRBV6-6	few	-	TRBJ2-1	TGTGCCAACGGGGCATACAATGAGCAGTTCTTC	CANGAYNEQFF
TRBV5-4	-	-	TRBJ2-5	TGTGCCAGCAGCTTGGTGGACAGCGAGACCCAGTACTTC	CASSLVDSETQYF
TRBV4-1	many	-	TRBJ1-1	TGCGCCAGCAGCCAAGCCCGGGGCCTAGGAGCTTTCTTT	CASSQARGLGAFF
TRBV7-9	-	-	TRBJ1-2	TGTGCCAGCAGCTTACGAGCTGGGTTCAGGAGGGACTATGGCTACACCTTC	CASSLRAGFRRDYGYTF
TRBV12-5	few	-	TRBJ2-3	TGTGCTAGTGGTTTCAAAAGCACAGATACGCAGTATTTT	CASGFKSTDTQYF
TRBV6-1	-	TRBD2	TRBJ2-5	TGTGCCAGCAATGATCGGGGGGTCGGGACCCAGTACTTC	CASNDRGVGTQYF
TRBV15	-	-	TRBJ1-1	TGTGCCACCAGCAGTGCGACCGGCAACACTGAAGCTTTCTTT	CATSSATGNTEAFF
TRBV7-2	-	-	TRBJ2-7	TGTGCCAGCAGCTTAGTTGGTTTAGCCGCGCCCCACGAGCAGTACTTC	CASSLVGLAAPHEQYF
TRBV5-1	-	TRBD1	TRBJ1-4	TGCGCCAGCAGCTCGATGGGACAGGGGGGTGAAAAACTGTTTTTT	CASSSMGQGGEKLFF
TRBV9	few	-	TRBJ2-6	TGTGCCAGCAGCGTAGTGGGGGCCAACGTCCTGACTTTC	CASSVVGANVLTF
TRBV6-2/TRBV6-3	few	TRBD1	TRBJ2-1	TGTGCCAGCAGTTACTCGGACAGGGGAGGTGAGCAGTTCTTC	CASSYSDRGGEQFF
TRBV20-1	-	TRBD2	TRBJ2-1	TGCAGTGCTAGAGGCGGGGGGCCCGCCTACAATGAGCAGTTCTTC	CSARGGGPAYNEQFF
TRBV5-1	-	TRBD1	TRBJ2-1	TGCGCCAGCAGCTTGGCCGTCAGGGGGAATTACAATGAGCAGTTCTTC	CASSLAVRGNYNEQFF
TRBV20-1	many	-	TRBJ1-6	TGCAGTGCTAGAGTAAGAGTACATCCAAATAATTCACCCCTCCACTTT	CSARVRVHPNNSPLHF
TRBV12-3/TRBV12-4	few	-	TRBJ2-3	TGTGCCAGCAGTTTAAGACTCGGAGGGGGCGCATCAGATACGCAGTATTTT	CASSLRLGGGASDTQYF
TRBV6-5	many	-	TRBJ1-2	TGTGCCAGCAGTTACTCGACCAGGGGAGGCTACACCTTC	CASSYSTRGGYTF
TRBV7-2	-	-	TRBJ2-3	TGTGCCAGCAGCGGAGGGCAGTTAGTACAAGATACGCAGTATTTT	CASSGGQLVQDTQYF
TRBV11-2	-	TRBD1	TRBJ2-2	TGTGCCAGCAGCCGGGACAGGGGGTACACCGGGGAGCTGTTTTTT	CASSRDRGYTGELFF
TRBV20-1	-	-	TRBJ1-4	TGCAGTGCTAGAGAGGGGGCTAATGAAAAACTGTTTTTT	CSAREGANEKLFF
TRBV11-2	-	TRBD1	TRBJ2-1	TGTGCCAGCAGCTTAGACGTTGGACAGGGAACCAATGAGCAGTTCTTC	CASSLDVGQGTNEQFF
TRBV5-1	many	-	TRBJ2-3	TGCGCCAGCAGCCAAACGACGGGGGCGGATACGCAGTATTTT	CASSQTTGADTQYF
TRBV7-2	few	TRBD2	TRBJ2-1	TGTGCCAGCAGCTTAGCCCTACTAGCGGGGCAGTTCTTC	CASSLALLAGQFF
TRBV12-3/TRBV12-4	-	-	TRBJ2-2	TGTGCCAGCAGTTCTCGGGGGTGGATCACCGGGGAGCTGTTTTTT	CASSSRGWITGELFF